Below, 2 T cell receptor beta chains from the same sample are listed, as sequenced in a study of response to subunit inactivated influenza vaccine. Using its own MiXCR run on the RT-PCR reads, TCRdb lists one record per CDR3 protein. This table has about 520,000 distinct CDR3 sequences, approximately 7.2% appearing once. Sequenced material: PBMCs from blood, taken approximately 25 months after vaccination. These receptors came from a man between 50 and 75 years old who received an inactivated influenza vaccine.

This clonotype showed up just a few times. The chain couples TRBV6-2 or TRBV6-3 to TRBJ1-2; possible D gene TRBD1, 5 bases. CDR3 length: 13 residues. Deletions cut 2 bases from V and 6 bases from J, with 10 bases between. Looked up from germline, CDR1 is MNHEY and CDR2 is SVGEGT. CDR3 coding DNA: TGTGCCAGCAGTTACCCCCTGGGGGATGGCTACACCTTC. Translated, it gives CASSYPLGDGYTF.

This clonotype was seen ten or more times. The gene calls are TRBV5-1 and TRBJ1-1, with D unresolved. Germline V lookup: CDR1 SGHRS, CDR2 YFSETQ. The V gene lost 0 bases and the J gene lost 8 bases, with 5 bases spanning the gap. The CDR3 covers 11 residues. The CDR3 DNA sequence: TGCGCCAGCAGCTTGGATAGGGAAGCTTTCTTT. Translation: CASSLDREAFF.